These T cell receptor beta chains were read from a single sample in a study of T cell responses to AZD1222 COVID-19 vaccine. Clones were read by immunoSEQ multiplex PCR, and TCRdb kept only the in-frame ones, dropping some. The table lists about 69,000 clones, approximately 82% of them singletons. Sample: peripheral blood, taken 28 days after the second AZD1222 dose. Receptor source: an adult who received the AZD1222 COVID-19 vaccine. The CDR3 runs from the conserved cysteine through the conserved F or W. The D gene is left open where the match is weak. Not every row has a clone size; where given, it reads once, few, many or a size class.

TRBJ2-3	.	TRBD1	TRBV4-1	CASSLETGLTDTQYF	TGCGCCAGCAGCCTGGAGACAGGGCTTACAGATACGCAGTATTTT
TRBJ1-3	.	.	TRBV9	CASSPRVGNSGNTIYF	TGTGCCAGCAGCCCCCGGGTGGGGAACTCTGGAAACACCATATATTTT
TRBJ1-1	.	.	TRBV29-1	CSVVIGIDTEAFF	TGCAGCGTTGTAATCGGAATCGACACTGAAGCTTTCTTT
TRBJ1-2	.	.	TRBV19	CASSIDGGSYGYTF	TGTGCCAGTAGTATAGATGGGGGTTCTTATGGCTACACCTTC
TRBJ2-6	.	TRBD2	TRBV5-1	CASSLLGAGATGANVLTF	TGCGCCAGCAGCTTACTGGGAGCGGGGGCGACTGGGGCCAACGTCCTGACTTTC
TRBJ1-3	.	.	TRBV30	CAWALGFSGNTIYF	TGTGCCTGGGCTTTGGGATTCTCTGGAAACACCATATATTTT
TRBJ1-2	.	.	TRBV5-4	CASSSWEKGDYGYTF	TGTGCCAGCAGCTCATGGGAGAAAGGGGACTATGGCTACACCTTC
TRBJ2-2	.	TRBD2	TRBV9	CASSVGTRNTGELFF	TGTGCCAGCAGCGTCGGGACTAGGAACACCGGGGAGCTGTTTTTT
TRBJ2-2	.	TRBD2	TRBV28	CASSTIGLAEPGELFF	TGTGCCAGCAGTACCATCGGACTAGCGGAGCCCGGGGAGCTGTTTTTT
TRBJ1-5	once	.	TRBV12-3/TRBV12-4	CASSASGNQPQHF	TGTGCCAGCAGCGCCTCTGGGAATCAGCCCCAGCATTTT
TRBJ1-1	.	.	TRBV29-1	CSVELLWNTEAFF	TGCAGCGTTGAATTGTTATGGAACACTGAAGCTTTCTTT
TRBJ1-1	once	TRBD1	TRBV12-3/TRBV12-4	CASTIQGAEAFF	TGTGCCAGCACTATACAGGGGGCTGAAGCTTTCTTT
TRBJ1-6	.	TRBD1	TRBV27	CASSLGWDRNSPLHF	TGTGCCAGCAGTTTAGGTTGGGACAGAAATTCACCCCTCCACTTT
TRBJ2-3	.	.	TRBV6-5	CASRSPYADTQYF	TGTGCCAGCAGAAGCCCCTATGCAGATACGCAGTATTTT
TRBJ1-4	.	.	TRBV11-2	CASSLETVLNEKLFF	TGTGCCAGCAGCTTAGAGACAGTCCTTAATGAAAAACTGTTTTTT
TRBJ2-7	few	TRBD1	TRBV5-1	CASSPNPGQGYEQYF	TGCGCCAGCAGCCCAAATCCGGGACAGGGTTACGAGCAGTACTTC
TRBJ2-3	.	TRBD2	TRBV7-7	CASSLGTGGIDTQYF	TGTGCCAGCAGCTTAGGAACGGGAGGAATAGATACGCAGTATTTT
TRBJ1-1	.	.	TRBV27	CASSLRERYTEAFF	TGTGCCAGCAGTTTACGGGAACGGTACACTGAAGCTTTCTTT
TRBJ1-1	once	.	TRBV18	CASSPDEGGEAFF	TGTGCCAGCTCACCAGACGAGGGGGGTGAAGCTTTCTTT
TRBJ2-7	.	TRBD2	TRBV6-1	CASSELAGGYEQYF	TGTGCCAGCAGTGAACTAGCGGGGGGCTACGAGCAGTACTTC
TRBJ2-7	few	.	TRBV7-9	CASSPGSGSSYEQYF	TGTGCCAGCAGCCCCGGAAGTGGCAGTTCCTACGAGCAGTACTTC
TRBJ1-1	few	TRBD1	TRBV5-1	CASSSGGAAATEAFF	TGCGCCAGCAGTTCAGGGGGCGCCGCCGCAACTGAAGCTTTCTTT
TRBJ2-4	.	TRBD1	TRBV9	CASSGQGTKNIQYF	TGTGCCAGCAGCGGACAGGGAACCAAAAACATTCAGTACTTC
TRBJ1-1	.	.	TRBV19	CASRGVDTEAFF	TGTGCCAGTCGCGGGGTGGACACTGAAGCTTTCTTT
TRBJ2-5	.	TRBD1	TRBV24-1	CATSETGGGETQYF	TGTGCCACCAGTGAAACAGGGGGAGGTGAGACCCAGTACTTC
TRBJ2-2	.	TRBD2	TRBV6-2/TRBV6-3	CASSYSPAGANTGELFF	TGTGCCAGCAGTTACTCCCCAGCGGGGGCGAACACCGGGGAGCTGTTTTTT
TRBJ2-6	once	.	TRBV11-2	CASSLIPAGLGSGANVLTF	TGTGCCAGCAGCTTAATCCCTGCAGGGTTAGGCTCTGGGGCCAACGTCCTGACTTTC
TRBJ1-4	.	.	TRBV28	CASQRGGTVEKLFF	TGTGCCTCACAACGGGGGGGGACTGTTGAAAAACTGTTTTTT
TRBJ2-1	.	TRBD1	TRBV27	CASSPPDRDEQFF	TGTGCCAGCAGTCCCCCGGACAGGGATGAGCAGTTCTTC
TRBJ1-1	.	.	TRBV5-1	CASSLQGFTEAFF	TGCGCCAGCAGCTTGCAAGGGTTCACTGAAGCTTTCTTT
TRBJ2-1	.	TRBD1	TRBV27	CASSRDRGDNEQFF	TGTGCCAGCAGTAGGGACAGGGGAGACAATGAGCAGTTCTTC
TRBJ2-7	.	.	TRBV5-1	CASSLAGFGYEQYF	TGCGCCAGCAGCTTGGCGGGGTTCGGCTACGAGCAGTACTTC
TRBJ1-5	once	.	TRBV19	CARNPATENHQPQHF	TGTGCCAGAAACCCCGCGACAGAGAATCATCAGCCCCAGCATTTT